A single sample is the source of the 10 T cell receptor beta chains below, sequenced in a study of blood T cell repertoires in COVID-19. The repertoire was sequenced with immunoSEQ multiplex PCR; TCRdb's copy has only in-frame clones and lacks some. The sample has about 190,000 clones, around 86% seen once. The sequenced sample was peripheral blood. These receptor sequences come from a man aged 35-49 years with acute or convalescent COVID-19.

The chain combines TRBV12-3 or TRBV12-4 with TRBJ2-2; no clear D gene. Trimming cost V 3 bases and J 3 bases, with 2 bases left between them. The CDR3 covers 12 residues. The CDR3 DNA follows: TGTGCCAGCAGTTTCTACACCGGGGAGCTGTTTTTT. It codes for CASSFYTGELFF.

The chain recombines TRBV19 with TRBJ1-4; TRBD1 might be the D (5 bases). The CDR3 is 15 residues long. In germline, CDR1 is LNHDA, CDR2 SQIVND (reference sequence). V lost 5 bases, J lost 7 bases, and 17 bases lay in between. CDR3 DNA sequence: TGTGCCAGTAGTGAACAACAGGACGTGAGTGAAAAACTGTTTTTT. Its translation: CASSEQQDVSEKLFF.

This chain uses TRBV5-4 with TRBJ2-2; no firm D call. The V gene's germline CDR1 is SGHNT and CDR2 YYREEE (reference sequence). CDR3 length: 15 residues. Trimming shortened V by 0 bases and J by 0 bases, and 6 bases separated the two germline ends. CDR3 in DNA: TGTGCCAGCAGCTTGGCGCGGTCGAACACCGGGGAGCTGTTTTTT. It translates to CASSLARSNTGELFF.

CDR3 DNA sequence: TGTGCCAGCAGTGACTCACCGGGAGCCCGCAAGTACTTC. Its protein product is CASSDSPGARKYF. The chain links TRBV6-4 to TRBJ2-7; D might be TRBD2 (6 bases). The germline CDR1 and CDR2 sequences are MRHNA and SNTAGT. The CDR3 spans 13 residues. Trimming removed 0 bases at V and 11 bases at J, with 14 bases between.

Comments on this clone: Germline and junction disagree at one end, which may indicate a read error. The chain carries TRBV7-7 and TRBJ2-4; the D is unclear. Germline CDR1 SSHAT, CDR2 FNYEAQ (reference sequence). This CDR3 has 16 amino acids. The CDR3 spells CASSLAVRLAKNIQYF. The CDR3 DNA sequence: TGTGCTAGCAGCTTAGCCGTGAGGCTGGCCAAAAACATTCAGTACTTC.

The CDR3 DNA sequence: TGTGCCAGCAGTGAATCCAGGGTACAGAACACTGAAGCTTTCTTT. This encodes CASSESRVQNTEAFF. The chain uses TRBV2 and TRBJ1-1; D perhaps matches TRBD1 (5 bases). The ends were cut back, 2 bases at V and 1 base at J, with 11 bases in the middle. The CDR3 loop spans 15 amino acids. From germline, CDR1 is SNHLY and CDR2 FYNNEI.

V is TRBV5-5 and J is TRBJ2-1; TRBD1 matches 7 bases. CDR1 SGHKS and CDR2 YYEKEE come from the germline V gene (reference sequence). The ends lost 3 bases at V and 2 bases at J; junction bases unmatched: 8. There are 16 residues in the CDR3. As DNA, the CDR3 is TGTGCCAGCAGCTCGGGACAGACTATAACCTACAATGAGCAGTTCTTC. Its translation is CASSSGQTITYNEQFF.

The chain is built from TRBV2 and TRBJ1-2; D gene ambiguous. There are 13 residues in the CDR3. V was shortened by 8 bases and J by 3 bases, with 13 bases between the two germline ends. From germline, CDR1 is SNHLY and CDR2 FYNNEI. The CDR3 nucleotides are TGTGCCAGCCGGGGAGGGTCTCACTATGGCTACACCTTC. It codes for CASRGGSHYGYTF.

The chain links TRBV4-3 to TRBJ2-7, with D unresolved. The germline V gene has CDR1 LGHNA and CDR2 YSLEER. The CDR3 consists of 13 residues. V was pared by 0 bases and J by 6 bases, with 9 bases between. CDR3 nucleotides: TGCGCCAGCAGCCAAGATTTTCCGGGCGAGCAGTACTTC. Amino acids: CASSQDFPGEQYF.

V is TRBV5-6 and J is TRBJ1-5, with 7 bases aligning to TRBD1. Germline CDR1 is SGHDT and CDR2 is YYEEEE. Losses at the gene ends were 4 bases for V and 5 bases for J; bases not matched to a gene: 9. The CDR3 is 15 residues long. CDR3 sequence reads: CASSLTPGGDQPQHF. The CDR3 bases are TGTGCCAGCAGCCTGACCCCAGGGGGAGATCAGCCCCAGCATTTT.